Listed here are 9 T cell receptor beta chains from one sample, sequenced in a study of cytomegalovirus exposure and HLA in healthy donors. It was with 60 Vbeta and 13 Jbeta primers that the PCR ran. Only in-frame clones appear in the TCRdb table, and some are missing; sequencing was by immunoSEQ multiplex PCR. There are 150,000 or so clones in the sample, with over 1.5% held by the top ten. Sequences were obtained from PBMCs. These receptor sequences come from a man between 18 and 29 years old in good health and CMV-seronegative.

V usage is TRBV7-8 and J usage is TRBJ1-2; maybe TRBD1 (5 bases). Germline CDR1 SGHVS, CDR2 FQNEAQ. The CDR3 extends over 13 amino acids. Trimming shortened V by 5 bases and J by 4 bases, and 11 bases separated the two germline ends. The CDR3 spells CASSPTGGYGYTF. CDR3 nucleotides: TGTGCCAGCAGCCCCACAGGCGGCTATGGCTACACCTTC.

This chain joins TRBV5-1 and TRBJ1-2; D gene ambiguous. The CDR3 length is 15 residues. Germline CDR1 and CDR2: SGHRS and YFSETQ. With 7 bases removed from V and 5 bases from J, the gap between germline ends came to 21 bases. The CDR3 region is CASRGDRVPLYGYTF. The DNA of the CDR3 is TGCGCCAGCCGCGGAGATCGGGTCCCCCTATATGGCTACACCTTC. The full variable domain, with the rest looked up from reference TRBV5-1 and TRBJ1-2, is KAGVTQTPRYLIKTRGQQVTLSCSPISGHRSVSWYQQTPGQGLQFLFEYFSETQRNKGNFPGRFSGRQFSNSRSEMNVSTLELGDSALYLCASRGDRVPLYGYTFGSGTRLTVV.

The chain employs TRBV5-1 and TRBJ2-3; no reliable D call. The V gene's germline CDR1 is SGHRS and CDR2 YFSETQ. Trimming pared 3 bases from V and 4 bases from J, leaving 18 bases between. This CDR3 has 16 amino acids. The CDR3 DNA follows: TGCGCCAGCAGCTCCCCCCGCGCTGGAGTAGCAGATACGCAGTATTTT. Its translation: CASSSPRAGVADTQYF.

V gene TRBV19 combines with J gene TRBJ2-1, with TRBD2 matching 12 bases. The CDR3 extends over 17 amino acids. CDR1 and CDR2 (germline): LNHDA, SQIVND (reference sequence). V trimming: 4 bases; J trimming: 4 bases; junction bases outside the gene matches: 8. The CDR3 loop reads CASSTTSLAGGYNEQFF. CDR3 nucleotides: TGTGCCAGTAGTACCACTTCACTAGCGGGGGGATACAATGAGCAGTTCTTC.

The J gene is TRBJ1-5, the V gene TRBV27, with TRBD1 matching 8 bases. CDR3 size: 17 residues. After removal of 5 bases from V and 6 bases from J, the junction contained 15 bases not matched to a gene. Germline V lookup: CDR1 MNHEY, CDR2 SMNVEV (reference sequence). CDR3 bases: TGTGCCAGCAGTCCGCTCTCCGGGACAGGCTTCACTCAGCCCCAGCATTTT. The encoded protein is CASSPLSGTGFTQPQHF.

The chain has TRBV6-1 and TRBJ2-7; D unclear. The CDR3 spans 14 residues. V gave up 8 bases and J gave up 4 bases, with 18 bases separating them. CDR1 and CDR2 (germline): MNHNS, SASEGT. The CDR3 reads CASRDRGSKYEQYF. The DNA of the CDR3 is TGTGCCAGCCGAGATAGAGGTTCTAAATACGAGCAGTACTTC.

The chain has TRBV9 and TRBJ1-1; 8 nucleotides agree with TRBD1. The CDR3 loop spans 15 amino acids. Germline V lookup: CDR1 SGDLS, CDR2 YYNGEE. The J segment lost 6 bases and the V segment lost 3 bases, leaving 10 bases of the junction unmatched. This chain's CDR3 is CASSAEQGGSSEAFF. The CDR3 bases are TGTGCCAGCAGCGCGGAACAGGGGGGATCTTCTGAAGCTTTCTTT. The complete variable domain, with remaining parts taken from reference TRBV9 and TRBJ1-1, reads DSGVTQTPKHLITATGQRVTLRCSPRSGDLSVYWYQQSLDQGLQFLIQYYNGEERAKGNILERFSAQQFPDLHSELNLSSLELGDSALYFCASSAEQGGSSEAFFGQGTRLTVV.

To note about this clone: The junction and the germline gene differ at one end; a read error may be behind it. The gene calls are TRBV11-3 and TRBJ2-7; 13 bases match TRBD2. The CDR3 consists of 13 residues. The germline gives CDR1 SGHNT, CDR2 YENEEA. The CDR3 spells CASSLRTSGSMDF. CDR3 sequence (DNA): TGTGCCAGCAGCCTGCGGACTAGCGGGAGCATGGACTTC. Combining the CDR3 with reference TRBV11-3 and TRBJ2-7 gives the whole variable domain EAGVVQSPRYKIIEKKQPVAFWCNPISGHNTLYWYLQNLGQGPELLIRYENEEAVDDSQLPKDRFSAERLKGVDSTLKIQPAELGDSAVYLCASSLRTSGSMDFGPGTRLTVT.

This chain links TRBV19 with TRBJ1-1, with D possibly TRBD1 on 6 matching bases. Per germline, CDR1 LNHDA and CDR2 SQIVND (reference sequence). This CDR3 comprises 16 residues. V was shortened by 6 bases and J by 2 bases, with 19 bases between the two germline ends. CDR3 nucleotides: TGTGCCAGTAGCCAAACCCCGGACAGCTACAACACTGAAGCTTTCTTT. Translation gives CASSQTPDSYNTEAFF.